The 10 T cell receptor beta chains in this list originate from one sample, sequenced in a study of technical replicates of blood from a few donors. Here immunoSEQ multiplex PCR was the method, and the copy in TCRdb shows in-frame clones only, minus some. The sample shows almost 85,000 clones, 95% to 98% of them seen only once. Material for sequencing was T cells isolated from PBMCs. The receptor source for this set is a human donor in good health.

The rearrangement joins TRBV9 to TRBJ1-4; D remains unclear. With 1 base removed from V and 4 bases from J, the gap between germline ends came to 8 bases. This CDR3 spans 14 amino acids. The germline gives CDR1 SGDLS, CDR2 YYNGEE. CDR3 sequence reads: CASSVNEYNEKLFF. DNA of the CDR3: TGTGCCAGCAGCGTAAATGAGTATAATGAAAAACTGTTTTTT.

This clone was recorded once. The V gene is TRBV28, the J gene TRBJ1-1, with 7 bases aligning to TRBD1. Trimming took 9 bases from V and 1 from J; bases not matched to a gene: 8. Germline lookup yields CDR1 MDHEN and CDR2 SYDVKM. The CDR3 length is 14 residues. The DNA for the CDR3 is TGTGCCAGTGTGGCGAGGGGGCAGAACACTGAAGCTTTCTTT. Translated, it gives CASVARGQNTEAFF. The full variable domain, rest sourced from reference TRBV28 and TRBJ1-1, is DVKVTQSSRYLVKRTGEKVFLECVQDMDHENMFWYRQDPGLGLRLIYFSYDVKMKEKGDIPEGYSVSREKKERFSLILESASTNQTSMYLCASVARGQNTEAFFGQGTRLTVV.

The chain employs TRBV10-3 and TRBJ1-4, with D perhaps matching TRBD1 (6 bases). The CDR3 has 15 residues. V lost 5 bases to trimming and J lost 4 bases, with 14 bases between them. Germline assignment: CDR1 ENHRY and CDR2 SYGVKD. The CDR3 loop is CAISKTGTHNEKLFF. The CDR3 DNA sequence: TGTGCCATCAGTAAAACCGGGACACATAATGAAAAACTGTTTTTT.

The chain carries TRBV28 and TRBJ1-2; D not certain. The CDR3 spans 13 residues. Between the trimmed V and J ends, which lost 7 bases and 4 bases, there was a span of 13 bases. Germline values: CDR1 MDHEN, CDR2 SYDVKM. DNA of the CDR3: TGTGCCAGCACCACGACACCCGTCTATGGCTACACCTTC. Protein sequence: CASTTTPVYGYTF.

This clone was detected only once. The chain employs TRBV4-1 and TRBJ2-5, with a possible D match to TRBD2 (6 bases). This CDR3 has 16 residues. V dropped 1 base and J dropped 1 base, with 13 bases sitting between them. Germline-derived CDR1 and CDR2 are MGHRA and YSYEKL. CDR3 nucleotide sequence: TGCGCCAGCAGCCAAGTTCGGGGGATCCCCCAAGAGACCCAGTACTTC. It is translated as CASSQVRGIPQETQYF.

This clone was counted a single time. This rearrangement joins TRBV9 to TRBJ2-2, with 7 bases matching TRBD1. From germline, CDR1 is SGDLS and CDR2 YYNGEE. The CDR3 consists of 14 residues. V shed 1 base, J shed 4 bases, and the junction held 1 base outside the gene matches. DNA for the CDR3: TGTGCCAGCAGCGTAACAGGGGTCACCGGGGAGCTGTTTTTT. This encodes CASSVTGVTGELFF.

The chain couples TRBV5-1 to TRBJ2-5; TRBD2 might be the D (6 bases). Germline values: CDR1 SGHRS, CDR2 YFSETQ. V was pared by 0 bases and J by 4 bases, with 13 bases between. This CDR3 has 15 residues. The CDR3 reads CASSLDPRGGETQYF. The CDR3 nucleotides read TGCGCCAGCAGCTTGGATCCTCGGGGAGGAGAGACCCAGTACTTC.

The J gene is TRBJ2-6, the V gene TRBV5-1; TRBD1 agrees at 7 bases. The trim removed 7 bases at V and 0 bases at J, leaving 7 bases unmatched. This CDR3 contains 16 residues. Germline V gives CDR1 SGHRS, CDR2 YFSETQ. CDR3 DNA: TGCGCCAGCGCCCGGGACAGCGGCTCTGGGGCCAACGTCCTGACTTTC. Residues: CASARDSGSGANVLTF. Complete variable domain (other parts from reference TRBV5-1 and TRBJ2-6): KAGVTQTPRYLIKTRGQQVTLSCSPISGHRSVSWYQQTPGQGLQFLFEYFSETQRNKGNFPGRFSGRQFSNSRSEMNVSTLELGDSALYLCASARDSGSGANVLTFGAGSRLTVL.

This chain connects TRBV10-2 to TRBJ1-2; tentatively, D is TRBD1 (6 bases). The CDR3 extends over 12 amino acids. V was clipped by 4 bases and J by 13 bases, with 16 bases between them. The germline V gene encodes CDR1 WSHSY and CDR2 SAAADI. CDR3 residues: CASSVSGESCTF. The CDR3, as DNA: TGCGCCAGCAGTGTTTCAGGGGAGTCTTGCACCTTC.

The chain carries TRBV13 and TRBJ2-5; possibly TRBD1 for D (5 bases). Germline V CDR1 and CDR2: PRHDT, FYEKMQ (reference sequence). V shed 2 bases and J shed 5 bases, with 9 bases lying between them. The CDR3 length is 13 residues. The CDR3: CASSLQGLETQYF. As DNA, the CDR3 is TGTGCCAGCAGCTTACAGGGTCTGGAGACCCAGTACTTC. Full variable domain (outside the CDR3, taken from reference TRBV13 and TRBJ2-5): AAGVIQSPRHLIKEKRETATLKCYPIPRHDTVYWYQQGPGQDPQFLISFYEKMQSDKGSIPDRFSAQQFSDYHSELNMSSLELGDSALYFCASSLQGLETQYFGPGTRLLVL.